These 15 T cell receptor beta chains were sequenced from one sample in a study of molecular identifiers for immune sequencing clone quantification (dated by TCRdb to 2017 to 2018). The library was produced with PCR. Data came from a NextSeq 500. TCRdb reworked the public reads: Q25 trimming with fastp, MiXCR clone assembly, productive beta chains retained. For every CDR3 protein sequence, its rows merge into one entry that carries the most common genes and DNA. The sample table contains around 480,000 distinct CDR3 sequences; only one count was recorded for 25% of them. The ten largest account for approximately 0.76% of the sample. The specimen sequenced was naive CD8+ T cells from blood, with Jurkat cell RNA spiked in. The cell subset or site label here, explained by the study, means: FACS-sorted CD8+CD4-CCR7+CD45RA+ naive T cells. All receptors derive from a human donor in good health. Some libraries in this study had Jurkat cell RNA spiked in.

Many counts were recorded for this clonotype. The chain couples TRBV5-1 to TRBJ2-7, with D possibly being TRBD1 or TRBD2 (5 bases each). CDR3 size: 15 residues. Germline V gene lookup returns CDR1 SGHRS and CDR2 YFSETQ. Trimming pared 0 bases from V and 5 bases from J, leaving 15 bases between. The DNA of the CDR3 is TGCGCCAGCAGCTTGGACCGGGACCTTAAGGACGAGCAGTACTTC. Translation: CASSLDRDLKDEQYF.

This clonotype was seen ten or more times. This rearrangement joins TRBV27 to TRBJ2-7; 13 positions match TRBD2. V lost 5 bases to trimming and J lost 6 bases; unmatched junction nucleotides: 7. The CDR3 totals 15 residues. Germline V lookup: CDR1 MNHEY, CDR2 SMNVEV (reference sequence). The CDR3 DNA is TGTGCCAGCAGTCCTCGGACTAGCGGGAGCGGCGAGCAGTACTTC. Translating it yields CASSPRTSGSGEQYF.

To note about this clonotype: Just one base apart from a much larger clone, this may be a read error. V is TRBV7-6 and J is TRBJ2-3; D is uncertain. V lost 5 bases and J 6 bases, leaving 12 bases between the germline ends. The length of the CDR3 is 13 residues. Germline CDR1 and CDR2: SGHVS and FNYEAQ. CDR3 sequence (DNA): TGTGCCAGCAGCGCTGACCTCCGGGATACGCAGTATTTT. This encodes CASSADLRDTQYF.

Of note for this clonotype: It may be a read error: a sequence one base away is much more abundant. The genes are TRBV4-1 and TRBJ1-1; D unclear. V shed 4 bases and J shed 0 bases, with 15 bases lying between them. Germline loops: CDR1 MGHRA, CDR2 YSYEKL. This CDR3 comprises 16 residues. The DNA of the CDR3 is TGCGCCAGCAGCCCCGGTCAAGAGGTAATGAACACTGAAGCTTTCTTT. It yields the protein CASSPGQEVMNTEAFF.

Notes on this clonotype: Since a much larger clone is just one base distant, this may be a read error. J is TRBJ1-1 and V is TRBV6-1, with D unclear. The germline V gene has CDR1 MNHNS and CDR2 SASEGT. Between the trimmed V and J ends, which lost 7 bases and 0 bases, there was a span of 6 bases. CDR3 length equals 12 residues. Written as DNA, the CDR3 is TGTGCCAGCACTGCAGTGAACACTGAAGCTTTCTTT. Encoded protein: CASTAVNTEAFF.

This clonotype was observed at least ten times. The chain is built from TRBV2 and TRBJ2-4, with a weak D call TRBD1 (5 bases). Trimming shortened V by 6 bases and J by 9 bases, and 18 bases separated the two germline ends. Germline-derived CDR1 and CDR2 are SNHLY and FYNNEI. The CDR3 contains 14 residues. Written as DNA, the CDR3 is TGTGCCAGCAGCGACAAACCCAAGCAGGGCATTCAGTACTTC. Its protein is CASSDKPKQGIQYF.

A word on this clonotype: This clone may be a read error of a much larger clone one base away. The V and J genes are TRBV7-9 and TRBJ1-4; D might be TRBD1 (5 bases). Per germline, CDR1 SEHNR and CDR2 FQNEAQ (reference sequence). Deletions cut 3 bases from V and 6 bases from J, with 17 bases between. CDR3 length: 16 residues. Here the CDR3 DNA reads TGTGCCAGCAGCTTGAGAACCGGGACGGGGGATGAAAAACTGTTTTTT. Translated, it gives CASSLRTGTGDEKLFF.

This clonotype was seen at least ten times. The J gene is TRBJ2-5, the V gene TRBV5-1; no clear D gene. V was pared by 2 bases and J by 0 bases, with 8 bases between. The length of the CDR3 is 14 residues. Germline V gene lookup returns CDR1 SGHRS and CDR2 YFSETQ. The CDR3 loop is CASSFGNYQETQYF. CDR3 nucleotide sequence: TGCGCCAGCAGCTTCGGCAATTACCAAGAGACCCAGTACTTC.

This clonotype was found once. The V and J genes are TRBV7-9 and TRBJ1-2; 11 bases are shared with TRBD1. Germline V gene data show CDR1 as SEHNR and CDR2 as FQNEAQ (reference sequence). Losses at the gene ends were 0 bases for V and 6 bases for J; bases not matched to a gene: 6. This CDR3 is built from 16 residues. The CDR3 DNA sequence: TGTGCCAGCAGCTTAGCTGGGACAGGGGGGGATGATGGCTACACCTTC. Protein product: CASSLAGTGGDDGYTF.

This clonotype was observed many times. CDR3 nucleotides: TGTGCCTGGAGTGTCCCGGGACTAGGGGGGTACGAGCAGTACTTC. Protein sequence: CAWSVPGLGGYEQYF. The chain couples TRBV30 to TRBJ2-7, with 8 nucleotides matching TRBD2. The CDR3 has 15 residues. Trimming cost V 0 bases and J 4 bases; bases outside gene matches: 8. Germline CDR1 GTSNPN, CDR2 SVGIG (reference sequence).

This clonotype was counted many times. V usage is TRBV7-9 and J usage is TRBJ2-6; 9 positions match TRBD2. V lost 2 bases and J lost 0; bases outside the gene matches: 8. CDR1 SEHNR and CDR2 FQNEAQ come from the germline V gene (reference sequence). This CDR3 has 19 residues. The CDR3 reads CASSLTASGAYSGANVLTF. In nucleotides, the CDR3 is TGTGCCAGCAGCTTAACGGCTAGCGGGGCCTACTCTGGGGCCAACGTCCTGACTTTC.

This clonotype has a handful of counts. Here the CDR3 DNA reads TGCAGTGCTAGAAAACAGGGAGATAGCAATCAGCCCCAGCATTTT. This translates into CSARKQGDSNQPQHF. The chain joins TRBV20-1 to TRBJ1-5, with D possibly matching TRBD1 (6 bases). V was pared by 2 bases and J by 0 bases, with 11 bases between. Germline CDR1 and CDR2: DFQATT and SNEGSKA (reference sequence). This CDR3 has 15 amino acids.

The V call is TRBV30, the J call TRBJ2-1; perhaps D is TRBD1 or TRBD2 (5 bases each). The germline V gene has CDR1 GTSNPN and CDR2 SVGIG (reference sequence). The CDR3 is made up of 15 amino acids. Trimming cost V 2 bases and J 7 bases, with 18 bases left between them. The CDR3 spells CAWSHGSGTQNEQFF. CDR3 DNA sequence: TGTGCCTGGAGTCACGGGTCGGGGACCCAAAATGAGCAGTTCTTC. Filled out from reference TRBV30 and TRBJ2-1, the complete variable domain reads SQTIHQWPATLVQPVGSPLSLECTVEGTSNPNLYWYRQAAGRGLQLLFYSVGIGQISSEVPQNLSASRPQDRQFILSSKKLLLSDSGFYLCAWSHGSGTQNEQFFGPGTRLTVL.

This clonotype was observed a few times. This CDR3 is CASSAQGTSGAPGEEQFF. DNA of the CDR3: TGTGCCAGCAGCGCACAAGGGACTAGCGGGGCCCCTGGGGAGGAGCAGTTCTTC. The chain employs TRBV9 and TRBJ2-1, with 13 bases fitting TRBD2. With V trimmed by 3 bases and J by 10 bases, 16 bases remained unmatched. The length of the CDR3 is 18 residues. The germline gives CDR1 SGDLS, CDR2 YYNGEE. Drawing the rest from reference TRBV9 and TRBJ2-1, the complete variable domain is DSGVTQTPKHLITATGQRVTLRCSPRSGDLSVYWYQQSLDQGLQFLIQYYNGEERAKGNILERFSAQQFPDLHSELNLSSLELGDSALYFCASSAQGTSGAPGEEQFFGPGTRLTVL.

The chain has TRBV20-1 and TRBJ1-2, with TRBD1 identical over 9 bases. The germline V gene has CDR1 DFQATT and CDR2 SNEGSKA (reference sequence). V shed 7 bases, J shed 4 bases, and the junction held 4 bases outside the gene matches. The CDR3 length is 12 residues. The CDR3 loop is CSGRDRVYGYTF. CDR3 bases: TGCAGTGGTCGGGACAGGGTCTATGGCTACACCTTC.